These 27 T cell receptor beta chains were sequenced from one sample in a study of beta chain features in type 1 diabetes. The investigators reverse transcribed all of the isolated RNA, so they sequenced expressed TCRB transcripts. Generated by immunoSEQ multiplex PCR, the TCRdb table keeps only in-frame clones and is missing some. The data contain about 260,000 clones, around 20% of them singletons. Study observations and caveats: Type 1 diabetes patients showed a moderate but significant shortening of TCRB CDR3s in all four CD4+ subsets.

No antigen is known for these receptors. Sequenced: naive CD4+ T cells from blood. The receptor source for this set is a woman aged 40-49 years with type 1 diabetes.

This clone has just a few counts. This chain uses TRBV28 with TRBJ2-1; D may be TRBD2 (5 bases). Trimming removed 4 bases from V and 8 bases from J, with 15 bases in between. This CDR3 has 14 residues. The germline V gene encodes CDR1 MDHEN and CDR2 SYDVKM. The CDR3 protein is CASSSHGEGDEQFF. DNA for the CDR3: TGTGCCAGCAGTTCGCACGGCGAGGGAGATGAGCAGTTCTTC.

The chain employs TRBV21-1 and TRBJ1-2. TRBV21-1 is an annotated pseudogene. This CDR3 has 14 residues. In nucleotides, the CDR3 is TGTGCCAGCAGCAAAGCGCGGCCGAATAACGGCTACACCTTC. The encoded protein is CASSKARPNNGYTF.

This clone turned up a few times. The chain combines TRBV5-6 with TRBJ1-2; D gene unclear. This CDR3 region has 13 residues. Germline V gene lookup returns CDR1 SGHDT and CDR2 YYEEEE. Deletions cut 0 bases from V and 8 bases from J, with 11 bases between. CDR3 region: CASSLVAARGYTF. The CDR3 bases are TGTGCCAGCAGCTTGGTGGCGGCGAGGGGCTACACCTTC.

This clone was observed a handful of times. The chain couples TRBV6-1 to TRBJ1-5, with D unresolved. The V end was cut by 0 bases, the J end by 6 bases, with 9 bases between. The CDR3 has 14 amino acids. Germline V gene lookup returns CDR1 MNHNS and CDR2 SASEGT. CDR3 loop: CASSEALTGQPQHF. CDR3 in DNA: TGTGCCAGCAGTGAAGCGCTAACGGGTCAGCCCCAGCATTTT.

The rearrangement links TRBV7-8 to TRBJ2-3, with D possibly matching TRBD2 (6 bases). Germline V gene lookup returns CDR1 SGHVS and CDR2 FQNEAQ. The length of the CDR3 is 15 residues. V dropped 5 bases and J dropped 2 bases, with 14 bases sitting between them. This CDR3 reads CASSLWTITTDTQYF. The CDR3 DNA reads TGTGCCAGCAGCCTCTGGACTATAACCACAGATACGCAGTATTTT.

This clone was detected only a few times. The genes are TRBV18 and TRBJ1-5, with a weak D call TRBD1 (6 bases). Germline V gene sequence: CDR1 KGHSH, CDR2 LQKENI. The CDR3 consists of 15 residues. V shed 2 bases and J shed 6 bases, with 14 bases lying between them. DNA for the CDR3: TGTGCCAGCTCACCAGGGCAGGGGATGAGTCAGCCCCAGCATTTT. Protein: CASSPGQGMSQPQHF.

There are a few counts of this clone. The chain uses TRBV4-3 and TRBJ2-1, with 13 bases fitting TRBD2. V trimming: 0 bases; J trimming: 8 bases; junction bases outside the gene matches: 19. CDR3 length equals 21 residues. Per germline, CDR1 LGHNA and CDR2 YSLEER. The CDR3 loop is CASSQDLRTSGRALLGDEQFF. The CDR3 DNA reads TGCGCCAGCAGCCAAGATCTCCGCACTAGCGGGAGGGCCCTACTAGGCGATGAGCAGTTCTTC.

The chain combines TRBV5-4 with TRBJ1-1, with D possibly being TRBD1 (5 bases). The germline CDR1 and CDR2 sequences are SGHNT and YYREEE (reference sequence). The CDR3 contains 14 residues. V was clipped by 5 bases and J by 6 bases, with 17 bases between them. This CDR3 reads CASRLDSNNAEAFF. The CDR3 coding sequence is TGTGCCAGCAGGCTAGACAGTAATAATGCTGAAGCTTTCTTT.

A remark on this clone: Other DNA sequences within the sample encode an identical CDR3. The V gene is TRBV5-1, the J gene TRBJ1-6; 8 bases line up with TRBD1. This CDR3 contains 14 residues. The ends lost 2 bases at V and 7 bases at J; junction bases unmatched: 2. Germline CDR1 SGHRS, CDR2 YFSETQ. CDR3: CASSFGQGNSPLHF. CDR3 nucleotide sequence: TGCGCCAGCAGCTTCGGACAGGGAAATTCACCCCTCCACTTT.

V and J are TRBV4-3 and TRBJ1-2; D not resolved. In germline, CDR1 is LGHNA, CDR2 YSLEER. V was pared by 2 bases and J by 3 bases, with 10 bases between. The CDR3 runs 14 residues. CDR3 coding DNA: TGCGCCAGCAGCCAACAACCTCGGGACTATGGCTACACCTTC. The encoded protein is CASSQQPRDYGYTF.

The chain employs TRBV14 and TRBJ2-7, with D maybe TRBD2 (5 bases). Germline CDR1 SGHDN, CDR2 FVKESK. Trimming left V 6 bases short and J 7 bases short, with 13 bases between. The length of the CDR3 is 12 residues. CDR3: CASSLDLFEQYF. CDR3 nucleotides: TGTGCCAGCAGTCTGGACTTGTTTGAGCAGTACTTC.

The chain links TRBV18 to TRBJ1-5, with D possibly matching TRBD1 (6 bases). Germline V gene data show CDR1 as KGHSH and CDR2 as LQKENI. Trimming pared 5 bases from V and 2 bases from J, leaving 13 bases between. The CDR3 loop spans 15 amino acids. CDR3 nucleotides: TGTGCCAGCTCAGGTGACAGGACCGGCAATCAGCCCCAGCATTTT. Amino acid sequence: CASSGDRTGNQPQHF.

This clone turned up a few times. The chain recombines TRBV30 with TRBJ1-2; TRBD1 matches at 8 bases. Unmatched junction bases numbered 6, after V lost 7 bases and J lost 2 bases. Germline V gives CDR1 GTSNPN, CDR2 SVGIG (reference sequence). CDR3 length: 13 residues. In DNA, the CDR3 is TGTGCCTCCCCGGGACAGGTGAACTATGGCTACACCTTC. It codes for CASPGQVNYGYTF.

There are a few counts of this clone. The V and J genes are TRBV23-1 and TRBJ1-1; D is unresolved. TRBV23-1 is assigned to the ORF class and has an uncertain function. Trimming left V 4 bases short and J 4 bases short, with 13 bases between. The CDR3 spans 14 residues. CDR3 residues: CASSRRRGSTEAFF. The CDR3, as DNA: TGCGCCAGCAGTCGTCGCCGTGGGAGCACTGAAGCTTTCTTT.

To note about this clone: The sample contains more than one DNA sequence encoding this CDR3. The DNA for the CDR3 is TGTGCCAGCAGCTTAAGTGGCGGAGAGACCCAGTACTTC. It is translated as CASSLSGGETQYF. The chain employs TRBV7-3 and TRBJ2-5, with no clear D. The ends were cut back, 1 base at V and 4 bases at J, with 7 bases in the middle. CDR1 is SGHTA, CDR2 FQGTGA, per germline. This CDR3 is built from 13 residues.

The CDR3 DNA is TGCAGCGTTGGGCCGAACACTGAAGCTTTCTTT. Its protein product is CSVGPNTEAFF. This rearrangement joins TRBV29-1 to TRBJ1-1; the D is unclear. Trimming removed 4 bases from V and 1 base from J, with 4 bases in between. The CDR3 has 11 residues. Per germline, CDR1 SQVTM and CDR2 ANQGSEA.

The chain recombines TRBV7-9 with TRBJ2-1; 10 bases are a match to TRBD2. The CDR3 is 15 residues long. Trimming took 5 bases from V and 7 from J; bases not matched to a gene: 8. The germline CDR1 and CDR2 sequences are SEHNR and FQNEAQ (reference sequence). CDR3 nucleotides: TGTGCCAGCAGCCCAACTGGGACTAGCGTTAATGAGCAGTTCTTC. It is translated as CASSPTGTSVNEQFF. Filled out from reference TRBV7-9 and TRBJ2-1, the complete variable domain reads DTGVSQNPRHKITKRGQNVTFRCDPISEHNRLYWYRQTLGQGPEFLTYFQNEAQLEKSRLLSDRFSAERPKGSFSTLEIQRTEQGDSAMYLCASSPTGTSVNEQFFGPGTRLTVL.

In this sample, this clone turned up a few times. The V call is TRBV4-1, the J call TRBJ2-5; 8 bases fit TRBD2. The CDR3 runs 16 residues. After removal of 1 base from V and 1 base from J, the junction contained 5 bases not matched to a gene. Germline loops: CDR1 MGHRA, CDR2 YSYEKL. The DNA of the CDR3 is TGCGCCAGCAGCCAAGGGGCGACTAGCGCCCAAGAGACCCAGTACTTC. Translated, it gives CASSQGATSAQETQYF.

This clone was seen a handful of times. The rearrangement uses TRBV18 and TRBJ1-2; D is unclear. The V end was cut by 3 bases, the J end by 8 bases, with 10 bases between. This CDR3 has 12 amino acids. Germline CDR1 reads KGHSH; CDR2 reads LQKENI. CDR3 loop: CASSPAGGGYTF. In nucleotides, the CDR3 is TGTGCCAGCTCACCGGCAGGAGGCGGCTACACCTTC.

This clone was counted between two and nine times. J is TRBJ1-1 and V is TRBV7-2, with D possibly TRBD1 on 6 matching bases. Trimming took off 5 bases at V and 1 base at J, with 8 bases between the two ends. Germline V gene lookup returns CDR1 SGHTA and CDR2 FQGNSA. This CDR3 contains 13 residues. The CDR3 is CASSKGQNTEAFF. The CDR3 bases are TGTGCCAGCAGCAAGGGACAGAACACTGAAGCTTTCTTT. Supplemented by reference TRBV7-2 and TRBJ1-1, the full variable domain reads GAGVSQSPSNKVTEKGKDVELRCDPISGHTALYWYRQSLGQGLEFLIYFQGNSAPDKSGLPSDRFSAERTGGSVSTLTIQRTQQEDSAVYLCASSKGQNTEAFFGQGTRLTVV.

In this sample, this clone turned up a few times. This chain connects TRBV19 to TRBJ2-5; D might be TRBD1 (5 bases). Deletions cut 8 bases from V and 4 bases from J, with 17 bases between. CDR3 length: 14 amino acids. Germline assignment: CDR1 LNHDA and CDR2 SQIVND (reference sequence). As DNA, the CDR3 is TGTGCCAGTGGGCCCCAGGGAACCGGAGAGACCCAGTACTTC. Translated: CASGPQGTGETQYF.

This clone has a handful of counts. The CDR3 sequence is CASSQNGLADYNEQFF. CDR3 bases: TGCGCCAGCAGCCAAAATGGACTAGCGGACTACAATGAGCAGTTCTTC. The V call is TRBV4-3, the J call TRBJ2-1; 10 nucleotides agree with TRBD2. Germline-derived CDR1 and CDR2 are LGHNA and YSLEER. Unmatched junction bases numbered 4, after V lost 2 bases and J lost 3 bases. This CDR3 is built from 16 residues.

The chain is built from TRBV11-2 and TRBJ2-5; the D is unclear. Germline CDR1 and CDR2: SGHAT and FQNNGV. The length of the CDR3 is 15 residues. Trimming shortened V by 1 base and J by 1 base, and 10 bases separated the two germline ends. The CDR3 nucleotides are TGTGCCAGCAGCTTAGGCGACTCTTCCCAAGAGACCCAGTACTTC. It encodes CASSLGDSSQETQYF.

This chain links TRBV9 with TRBJ2-5; a weak D match, TRBD2 (5 bases). This CDR3 has 14 residues. Trimming cost V 4 bases and J 5 bases, with 15 bases left between them. Germline loops: CDR1 SGDLS, CDR2 YYNGEE. The CDR3 here is CASSSSGSRETQYF. For the CDR3, the DNA is TGTGCCAGCAGCTCTTCGGGAAGTAGGGAGACCCAGTACTTC.

This clone was counted a few times. The chain couples TRBV10-3 to TRBJ1-1, with 7 positions matching TRBD1. The V gene end was trimmed by 2 bases and the J gene end by 4 bases; junction bases not matched to a gene: 7. From germline, CDR1 is ENHRY and CDR2 SYGVKD. The CDR3 has 15 residues. The CDR3 is CAISENRGAGTEAFF. As DNA, the CDR3 is TGTGCCATCAGTGAGAACAGGGGAGCGGGCACTGAAGCTTTCTTT.

The table lists this clone with a few counts. V and J are TRBV5-1 and TRBJ2-7; D is unresolved. This CDR3 has 15 residues. Germline lookup yields CDR1 SGHRS and CDR2 YFSETQ. V lost 3 bases and J lost 3, with 16 bases in between. The CDR3 here is CASSSWIVRSYEQYF. Written as DNA, the CDR3 is TGCGCCAGCAGCTCCTGGATAGTCCGGAGCTACGAGCAGTACTTC.

J is TRBJ1-2 and V is TRBV19; D is unclear. Germline V lookup: CDR1 LNHDA, CDR2 SQIVND (reference sequence). The V gene lost 1 base and the J gene lost 3 bases, with 9 bases spanning the gap. The CDR3 consists of 14 residues. CDR3 protein: CASSIGDSYYGYTF. The DNA of the CDR3 is TGTGCCAGTAGTATAGGCGATTCCTACTATGGCTACACCTTC.